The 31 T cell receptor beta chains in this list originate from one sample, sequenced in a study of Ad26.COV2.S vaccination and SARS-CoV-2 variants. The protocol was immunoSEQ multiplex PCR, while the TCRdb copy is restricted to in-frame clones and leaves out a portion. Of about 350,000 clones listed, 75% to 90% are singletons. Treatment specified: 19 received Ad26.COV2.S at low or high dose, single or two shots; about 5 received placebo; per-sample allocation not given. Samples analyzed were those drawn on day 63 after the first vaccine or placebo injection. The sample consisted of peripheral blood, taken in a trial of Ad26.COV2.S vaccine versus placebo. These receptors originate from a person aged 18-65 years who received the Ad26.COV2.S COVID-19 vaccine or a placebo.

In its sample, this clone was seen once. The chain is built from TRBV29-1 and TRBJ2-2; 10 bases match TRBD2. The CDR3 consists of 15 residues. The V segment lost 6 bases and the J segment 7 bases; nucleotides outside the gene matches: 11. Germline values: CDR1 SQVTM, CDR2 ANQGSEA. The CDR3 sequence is CSVKATSGNIGELFF. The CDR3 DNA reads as TGCAGCGTAAAAGCTACTAGCGGGAATATCGGGGAGCTGTTTTTT.

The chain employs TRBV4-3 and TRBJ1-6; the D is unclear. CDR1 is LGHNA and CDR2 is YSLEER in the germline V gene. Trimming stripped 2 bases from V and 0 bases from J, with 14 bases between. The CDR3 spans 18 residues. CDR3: CASSQFGTDFSYNSPLHF. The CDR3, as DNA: TGCGCCAGCAGCCAATTCGGTACAGATTTCTCCTATAATTCACCCCTCCACTTT.

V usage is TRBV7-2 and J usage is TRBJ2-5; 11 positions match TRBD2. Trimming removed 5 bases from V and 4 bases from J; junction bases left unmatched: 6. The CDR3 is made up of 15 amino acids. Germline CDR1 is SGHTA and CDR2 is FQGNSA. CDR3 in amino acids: CASSPDGLAGETQYF. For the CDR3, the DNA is TGTGCCAGCAGCCCAGACGGACTAGCGGGAGAGACCCAGTACTTC.

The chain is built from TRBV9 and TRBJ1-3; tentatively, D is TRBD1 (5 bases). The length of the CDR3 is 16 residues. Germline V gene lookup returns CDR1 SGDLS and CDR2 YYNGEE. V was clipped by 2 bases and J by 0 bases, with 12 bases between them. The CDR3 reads CASSVGAVPSGNTIYF. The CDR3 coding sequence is TGTGCCAGCAGCGTTGGGGCAGTGCCCTCTGGAAACACCATATATTTT.

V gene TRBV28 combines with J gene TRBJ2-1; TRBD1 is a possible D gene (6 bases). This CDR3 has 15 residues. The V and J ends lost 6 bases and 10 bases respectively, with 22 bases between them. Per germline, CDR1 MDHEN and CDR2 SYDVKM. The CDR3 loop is CASRFRDNRKQEQFF. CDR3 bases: TGTGCCAGCAGGTTCCGGGACAACCGTAAACAAGAGCAGTTCTTC.

CDR3 bases: TGTGCCAGCAGTTTAAGTCCCGCACTACCCTACGAGCAGTACTTC. Residues: CASSLSPALPYEQYF. J is TRBJ2-7 and V is TRBV27; D is undetermined. CDR1 is MNHEY and CDR2 is SMNVEV in the germline V gene (reference sequence). The CDR3 is made up of 15 amino acids. V lost 2 bases, J lost 2 bases, and 13 bases lay in between.

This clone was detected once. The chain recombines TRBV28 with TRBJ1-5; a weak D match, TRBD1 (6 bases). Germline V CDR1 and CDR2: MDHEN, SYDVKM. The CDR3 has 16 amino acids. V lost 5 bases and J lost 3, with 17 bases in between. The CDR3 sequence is CASSLILDSNNQPQHF. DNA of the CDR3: TGTGCCAGCAGTCTGATACTGGACAGCAACAATCAGCCCCAGCATTTT.

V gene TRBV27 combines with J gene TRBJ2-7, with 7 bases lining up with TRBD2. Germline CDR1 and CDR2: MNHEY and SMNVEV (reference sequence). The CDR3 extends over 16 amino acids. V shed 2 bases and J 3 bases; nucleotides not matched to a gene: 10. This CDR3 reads CASSLTAGDEVYEQYF. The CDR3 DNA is TGTGCCAGCAGTTTAACGGCGGGAGATGAAGTCTACGAGCAGTACTTC.

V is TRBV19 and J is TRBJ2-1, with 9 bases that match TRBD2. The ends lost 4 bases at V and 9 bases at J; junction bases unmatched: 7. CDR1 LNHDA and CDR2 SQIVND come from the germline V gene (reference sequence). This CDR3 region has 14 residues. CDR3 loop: CASSTHSGSSEQFF. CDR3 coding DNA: TGTGCCAGTAGTACCCATAGCGGGAGTAGTGAGCAGTTCTTC.

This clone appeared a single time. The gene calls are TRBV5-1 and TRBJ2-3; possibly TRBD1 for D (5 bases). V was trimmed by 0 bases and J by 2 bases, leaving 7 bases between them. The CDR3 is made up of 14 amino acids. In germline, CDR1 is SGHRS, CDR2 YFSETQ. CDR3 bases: TGCGCCAGCAGCTTGGTCAGGGCCACAGATACGCAGTATTTT. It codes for CASSLVRATDTQYF.

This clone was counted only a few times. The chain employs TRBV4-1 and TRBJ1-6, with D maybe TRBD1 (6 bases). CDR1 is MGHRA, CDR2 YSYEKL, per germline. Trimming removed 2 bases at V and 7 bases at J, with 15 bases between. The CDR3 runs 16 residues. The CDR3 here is CASSQPYAGGNSPLHF. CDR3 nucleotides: TGCGCCAGCAGCCAACCCTACGCCGGGGGCAATTCACCCCTCCACTTT.

CDR3 nucleotides: TGTGCCAGCAGCTTAGCGGGGGGGCCTTCCCACGAGCAGTACTTC. This translates into CASSLAGGPSHEQYF. This chain joins TRBV7-2 and TRBJ2-7, with a possible D match to TRBD2 (7 bases). The germline V and J ends were trimmed by 0 bases and 5 bases, with 14 bases remaining between them. The CDR3 consists of 15 residues. Germline V gene data show CDR1 as SGHTA and CDR2 as FQGNSA.

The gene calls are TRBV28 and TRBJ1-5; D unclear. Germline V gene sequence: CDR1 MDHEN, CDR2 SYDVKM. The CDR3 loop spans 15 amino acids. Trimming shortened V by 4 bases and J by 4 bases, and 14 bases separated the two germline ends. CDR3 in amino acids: CASSSGGVGNQPQHF. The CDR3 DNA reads TGTGCCAGCAGTTCGGGAGGAGTAGGGAATCAGCCCCAGCATTTT.

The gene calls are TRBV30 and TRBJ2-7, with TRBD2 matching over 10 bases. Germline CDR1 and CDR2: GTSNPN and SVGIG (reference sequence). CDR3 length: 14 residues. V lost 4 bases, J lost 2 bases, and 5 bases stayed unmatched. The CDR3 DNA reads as TGTGCCTGGAATCGACTAGCGGGTACCTACGAGCAGTACTTC. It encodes CAWNRLAGTYEQYF.

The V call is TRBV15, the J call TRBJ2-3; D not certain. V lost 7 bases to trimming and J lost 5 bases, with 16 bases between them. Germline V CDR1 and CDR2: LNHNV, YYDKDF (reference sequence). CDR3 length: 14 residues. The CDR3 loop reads CATINRGYEDTQYF. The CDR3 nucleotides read TGTGCCACCATAAACCGAGGATATGAAGATACGCAGTATTTT.

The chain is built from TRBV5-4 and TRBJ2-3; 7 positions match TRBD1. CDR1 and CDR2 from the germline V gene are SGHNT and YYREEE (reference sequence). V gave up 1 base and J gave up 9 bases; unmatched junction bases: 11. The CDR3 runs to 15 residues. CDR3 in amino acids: CASSLITQGSRTQYF. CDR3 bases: TGTGCCAGCAGCTTGATAACACAGGGGAGCAGGACGCAGTATTTT.

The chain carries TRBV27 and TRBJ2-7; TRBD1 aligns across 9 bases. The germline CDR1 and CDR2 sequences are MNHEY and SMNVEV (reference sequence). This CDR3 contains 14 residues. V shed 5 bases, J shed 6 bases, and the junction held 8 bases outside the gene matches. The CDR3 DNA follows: TGTGCCAGCAGTGTAGGGACAGGGTACGCCGAGCAGTACTTC. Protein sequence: CASSVGTGYAEQYF.

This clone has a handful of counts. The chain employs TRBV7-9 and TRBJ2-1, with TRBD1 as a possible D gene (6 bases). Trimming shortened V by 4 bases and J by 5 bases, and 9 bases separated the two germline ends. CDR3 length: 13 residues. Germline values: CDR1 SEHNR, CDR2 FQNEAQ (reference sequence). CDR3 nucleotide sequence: TGTGCCAGCAGCTCTTGGACAGACAATGAGCAGTTCTTC. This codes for CASSSWTDNEQFF.

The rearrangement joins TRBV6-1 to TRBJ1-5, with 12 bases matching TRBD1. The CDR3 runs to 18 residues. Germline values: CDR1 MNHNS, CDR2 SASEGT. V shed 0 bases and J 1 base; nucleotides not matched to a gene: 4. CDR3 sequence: CASSEAGTGGSSNQPQHF. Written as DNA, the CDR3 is TGTGCCAGCAGTGAAGCCGGGACAGGGGGCTCCAGCAATCAGCCCCAGCATTTT.

CDR3 nucleotides: TGTGCCAGCAGCTTGGCATTCGTTATGACAGGCACTGAAGCTTTCTTT. It codes for CASSLAFVMTGTEAFF. The rearrangement joins TRBV5-6 to TRBJ1-1; a weak D match, TRBD1 (6 bases). V was clipped by 0 bases and J by 4 bases, with 16 bases between them. This CDR3 has 16 residues. Germline V gives CDR1 SGHDT, CDR2 YYEEEE.

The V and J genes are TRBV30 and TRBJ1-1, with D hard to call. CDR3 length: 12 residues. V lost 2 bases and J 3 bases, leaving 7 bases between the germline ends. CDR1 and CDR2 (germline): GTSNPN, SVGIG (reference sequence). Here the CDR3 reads CAWSRSYTEAFF. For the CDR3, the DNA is TGTGCCTGGAGTAGAAGCTACACTGAAGCTTTCTTT.

The CDR3 nucleotides read TGCGCCAGCAGCTTGAACACTGCAAGCTCTGGAAACACCATATATTTT. This gives the protein CASSLNTASSGNTIYF. The chain joins TRBV5-1 to TRBJ1-3; no clear D gene. The CDR3 totals 16 residues. V was pared by 1 base and J by 0 bases, with 11 bases between. CDR1 and CDR2 from the germline V gene are SGHRS and YFSETQ.

In nucleotides, the CDR3 is TGTGCCAGCAGCTTACCCCCCGGGACAGTGAGGTCCGGGGAGCTGTTTTTT. It translates to CASSLPPGTVRSGELFF. The rearrangement joins TRBV7-2 to TRBJ2-2, with 7 nucleotides matching TRBD1. The germline V gene has CDR1 SGHTA and CDR2 FQGNSA. The CDR3 covers 17 residues. V was pared by 2 bases and J by 6 bases, with 12 bases of the junction left unmatched.

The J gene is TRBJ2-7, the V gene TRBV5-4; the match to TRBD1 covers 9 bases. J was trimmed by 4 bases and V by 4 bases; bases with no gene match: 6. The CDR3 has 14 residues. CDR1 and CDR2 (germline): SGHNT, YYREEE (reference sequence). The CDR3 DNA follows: TGTGCCAGCAGCGCACGGGACAGGGTATACGAGCAGTACTTC. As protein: CASSARDRVYEQYF.

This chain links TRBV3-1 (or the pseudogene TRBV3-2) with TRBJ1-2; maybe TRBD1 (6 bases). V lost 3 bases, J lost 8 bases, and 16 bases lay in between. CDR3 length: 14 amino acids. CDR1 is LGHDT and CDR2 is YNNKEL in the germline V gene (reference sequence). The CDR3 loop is CASSHGWGAHGYTF. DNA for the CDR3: TGTGCCAGCAGCCATGGTTGGGGGGCTCACGGCTACACCTTC.

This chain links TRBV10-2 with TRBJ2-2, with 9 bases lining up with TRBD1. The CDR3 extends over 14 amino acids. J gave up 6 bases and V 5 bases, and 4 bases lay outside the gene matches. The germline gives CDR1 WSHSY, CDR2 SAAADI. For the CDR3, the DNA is TGCGCCAGCAGTTCGACAGGGGGGGCCGGGGAGCTGTTTTTT. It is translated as CASSSTGGAGELFF.

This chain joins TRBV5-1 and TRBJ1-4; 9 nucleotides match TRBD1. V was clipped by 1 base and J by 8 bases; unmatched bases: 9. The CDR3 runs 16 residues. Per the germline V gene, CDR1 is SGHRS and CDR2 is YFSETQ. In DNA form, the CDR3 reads TGCGCCAGCAGCTTGCGTTCCGGGACAGGGTACGAAAAACTGTTTTTT. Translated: CASSLRSGTGYEKLFF.

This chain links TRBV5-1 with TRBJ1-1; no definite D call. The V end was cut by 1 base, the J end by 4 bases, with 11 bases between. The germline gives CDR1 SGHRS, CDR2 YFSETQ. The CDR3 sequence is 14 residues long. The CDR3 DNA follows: TGCGCCAGCAGCTTGTCGGGTTTGGGCACTGAAGCTTTCTTT. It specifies CASSLSGLGTEAFF. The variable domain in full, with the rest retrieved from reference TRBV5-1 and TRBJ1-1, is KAGVTQTPRYLIKTRGQQVTLSCSPISGHRSVSWYQQTPGQGLQFLFEYFSETQRNKGNFPGRFSGRQFSNSRSEMNVSTLELGDSALYLCASSLSGLGTEAFFGQGTRLTVV.

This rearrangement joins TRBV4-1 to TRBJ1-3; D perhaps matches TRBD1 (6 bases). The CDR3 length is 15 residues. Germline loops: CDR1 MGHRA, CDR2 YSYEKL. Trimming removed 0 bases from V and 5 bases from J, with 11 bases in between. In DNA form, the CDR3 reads TGCGCCAGCAGCCAAGAAGGCAGGGGCAGAAACACCATATATTTT. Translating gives CASSQEGRGRNTIYF.

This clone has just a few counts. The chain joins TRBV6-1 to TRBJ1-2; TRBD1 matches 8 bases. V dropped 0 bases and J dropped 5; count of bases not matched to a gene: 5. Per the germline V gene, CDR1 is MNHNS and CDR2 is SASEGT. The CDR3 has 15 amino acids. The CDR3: CASSEAGTGVYGYTF. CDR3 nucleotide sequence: TGTGCCAGCAGTGAAGCCGGGACAGGTGTTTATGGCTACACCTTC.

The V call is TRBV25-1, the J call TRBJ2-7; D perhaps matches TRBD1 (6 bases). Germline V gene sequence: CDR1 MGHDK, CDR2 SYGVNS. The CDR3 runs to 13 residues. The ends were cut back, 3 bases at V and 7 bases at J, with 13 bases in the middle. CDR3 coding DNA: TGTGCCAGCAGTGATTGGGGGCTGGGGGAGCAGTACTTC. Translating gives CASSDWGLGEQYF.